The text below deals with one T cell receptor (beta chain). Its target is unknown. The data are from a study of siplizumab effects on memory and regulatory T cells. The J segment lost 3 bases and the V segment lost 3 bases, leaving 5 bases of the junction unmatched. The length of the CDR3 is 16 residues. Germline V CDR1 and CDR2: MNHEY, SMNVEV (reference sequence). Study-wide findings and caveats: Contribution to the alloresponse seemed major for naive T cells, which also seemed more diverse than memory cells. The Treg-derived share of mappable alloreactive CD4+ clones averaged about 69% with siplizumab and over 25% in controls.

Libraries were prepared by immunoSEQ multiplex PCR; TCRdb keeps only in-frame clonotypes and omits some of them. Seen here are tens of thousands of clones, roughly 93% observed once, and the top ten hold over 4%. The chain has TRBV27 and TRBJ2-7; 13 bases map to TRBD2. The clonotype originates from a human donor in good health. The sequenced sample was CD8+ T cells sorted from blood. The CDR3 sequence is CASSFRGLAGLYEQYF. CDR3 sequence (DNA): TGTGCCAGCAGTTTCCGGGGACTAGCGGGGCTCTACGAGCAGTACTTC.